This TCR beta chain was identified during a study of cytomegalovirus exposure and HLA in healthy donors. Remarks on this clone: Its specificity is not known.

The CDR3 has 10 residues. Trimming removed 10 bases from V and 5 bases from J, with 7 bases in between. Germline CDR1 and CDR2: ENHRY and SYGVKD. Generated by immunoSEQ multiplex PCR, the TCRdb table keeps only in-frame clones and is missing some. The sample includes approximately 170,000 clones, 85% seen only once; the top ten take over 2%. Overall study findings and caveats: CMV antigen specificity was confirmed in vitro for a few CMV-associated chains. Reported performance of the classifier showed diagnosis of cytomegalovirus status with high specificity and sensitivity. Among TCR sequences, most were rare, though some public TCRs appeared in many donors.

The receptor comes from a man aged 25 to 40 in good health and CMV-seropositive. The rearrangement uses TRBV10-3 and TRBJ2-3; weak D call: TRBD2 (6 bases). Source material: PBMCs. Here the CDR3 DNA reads TGTGCCACGGGGGTAGATACGCAGTATTTT. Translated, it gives CATGVDTQYF.